The rows below give T cell receptor beta chains drawn from one sample of a study of cytomegalovirus exposure and HLA in healthy donors. Repertoires were generated with immunoSEQ multiplex PCR, while TCRdb's copy carries only in-frame clones and drops some. In the table there are 100,000 to 150,000 clones, roughly 80% of which are singletons. Sequencing was carried out using PBMCs. The receptors here all came from a man aged 18 to 30 in good health and CMV-seropositive. CDR3s include the opening cysteine and the closing phenylalanine or tryptophan. The D gene is left open where the match is weak. A row's size may be missing; if present it is once, few, many or a size class.

cdr3_aa cdr3_nt v_call clone_size d_call j_call cdr3_length
CASSRRPGLRTDEQYF TGTGCCAGCAGCCGCCGCCCGGGACTTAGAACCGACGAGCAGTACTTC TRBV7-2 . . TRBJ2-7 16
CASSLEGHPDTDTQYF TGCGCCAGCAGCTTGGAGGGACACCCTGACACAGATACGCAGTATTTT TRBV5-1 few . TRBJ2-3 16
CASSFPLDFQETQYF TGTGCCAGCAGCTTCCCCCTGGACTTTCAAGAGACCCAGTACTTC TRBV5-6 . . TRBJ2-5 15
CASSSHVLFANQPQHF TGTGCCAGCAGTTCACACGTCTTATTTGCCAATCAGCCCCAGCATTTT TRBV6-6 . . TRBJ1-5 16
CASTPGQYSNEQFF TGTGCCAGCACCCCGGGACAGTATAGCAATGAGCAGTTCTTC TRBV7-9 . TRBD1 TRBJ2-1 14
CASSLGQLLYEQYF TGTGCCAGCAGCTTAGGACAGCTTCTCTACGAGCAGTACTTC TRBV7-9 . . TRBJ2-7 14
CASSLSYSSYNEQFF TGTGCCAGCAGCTTAAGTTATAGCTCCTACAATGAGCAGTTCTTC TRBV7-6 . . TRBJ2-1 15
CASSLVAREGPYEQYF TGTGCCAGCAGCTTAGTTGCGCGGGAGGGCCCCTACGAGCAGTACTTC TRBV7-2 once TRBD2 TRBJ2-7 16
CASSLETAPNTEAFF TGTGCCAGTAGTCTAGAGACAGCCCCGAACACTGAAGCTTTCTTT TRBV19 . . TRBJ1-1 15
CASEDRGYGYTF TGTGCCAGCGAGGACAGGGGCTATGGCTACACCTTC TRBV6-1 . TRBD1 TRBJ1-2 12
CASSLARRTGGTEAFF TGTGCCAGCAGCTTAGCTCGACGGACAGGGGGCACTGAAGCTTTCTTT TRBV11-1 . TRBD1 TRBJ1-1 16
CASSLGAAGPYYANTEAFF TGTGCCAGCAGCTTGGGCGCAGCAGGGCCTTACTATGCGAACACTGAAGCTTTCTTT TRBV5-6 . . TRBJ1-1 19
CASGGGRASRKTSTDTQYF TGTGCCAGCGGGGGGGGCAGGGCTTCTCGAAAAACTAGCACAGATACGCAGTATTTT TRBV2 . . TRBJ2-3 19
CASSRGQGIYEQYF TGTGCCAGCAGCCGCGGACAGGGTATCTACGAGCAGTACTTC TRBV7-2 . TRBD1 TRBJ2-7 14
CASSSLGQYTDTQYF TGTGCCAGCAGCAGTTTAGGACAGTACACAGATACGCAGTATTTT TRBV28 . . TRBJ2-3 15
CASSPTGYGYTF TGTGCCAGCAGCCCCACAGGCTATGGCTACACCTTC TRBV7-2 . . TRBJ1-2 12
CASSSKVGEDTQYF TGTGCCAGCAGCTCCAAAGTCGGAGAGGATACGCAGTATTTT TRBV7-2 . . TRBJ2-3 14
CASSTQGATTEAFF TGTGCCAGTAGTACACAGGGGGCGACCACTGAAGCTTTCTTT TRBV19 . TRBD1 TRBJ1-1 14
CASSTWTGRESPLHF TGTGCCAGCAGCACGTGGACAGGGAGGGAATCACCCCTCCACTTT TRBV21-1 . . TRBJ1-6 15
CSSQDFYNEQFF TGTTCCAGCCAGGACTTCTACAATGAGCAGTTCTTC TRBV7-9 few . TRBJ2-1 12
CASSLSGGNSPLHF TGTGCCAGCAGCTTGTCAGGTGGCAATTCACCCCTCCACTTT TRBV7-8 once . TRBJ1-6 14
CASSPRTGGAAGANVLTF TGTGCCAGTAGTCCCCGGACAGGGGGAGCGGCTGGGGCCAACGTCCTGACTTTC TRBV19 . TRBD1 TRBJ2-6 18
CASSFRAGGPYNEQFF TGCGCCAGCAGCTTTCGGGCGGGAGGCCCCTACAATGAGCAGTTCTTC TRBV5-1 . TRBD2 TRBJ2-1 16
CASTPRTGGYGYTF TGTGCCAGCACCCCCCGAACAGGGGGCTATGGCTACACCTTC TRBV7-9 few TRBD1 TRBJ1-2 14
CASGGQGAYEQYF TGTGCCAGCGGGGGGCAGGGGGCCTACGAGCAGTACTTC TRBV6-6 once . TRBJ2-7 13
CATSRKGQGVHTDTQYF TGTGCCACCAGCAGGAAGGGACAGGGGGTACACACAGATACGCAGTATTTT TRBV15 . TRBD1 TRBJ2-3 17
CASSLNSRNEKLFF TGTGCCAGCAGCTTAAATTCGCGTAATGAAAAACTGTTTTTT TRBV11-2 once . TRBJ1-4 14
CASSRDRSGYTF TGTGCCAGCAGTCGGGACAGGAGTGGCTACACCTTC TRBV6-5 . TRBD1 TRBJ1-2 12
CAGNSGPRDIQYF TGTGCCGGCAACTCAGGTCCCAGGGACATTCAGTACTTC TRBV7-2 once . TRBJ2-4 13
CAWSPNGYEQYF TGTGCCTGGAGTCCCAACGGCTACGAGCAGTACTTC TRBV30 . . TRBJ2-7 12
CASSVDLGNEQYF TGTGCCAGCAGCGTTGACCTCGGGAACGAGCAGTACTTC TRBV9 . . TRBJ2-7 13
CASSLGGDQETQYF TGTGCCAGCAGCTTGGGCGGGGACCAAGAGACCCAGTACTTC TRBV7-2 . . TRBJ2-5 14
CASSYRAGGDEQYF TGTGCCAGCAGTTACCGGGCGGGAGGGGATGAGCAGTACTTC TRBV6-5 . TRBD2 TRBJ2-5 14
CASSLEGVNTEAFF TGTGCCAGCAGCTTGGAGGGAGTAAACACTGAAGCTTTCTTT TRBV5-6 . . TRBJ1-1 14
CAWSVRGGSNTEAFF TGTGCCTGGAGTGTACGGGGGGGGTCGAACACTGAAGCTTTCTTT TRBV30 . . TRBJ1-1 15
CASSLPGGADTEAFF TGTGCCAGCAGTCTCCCGGGTGGGGCTGACACTGAAGCTTTCTTT TRBV6-5 . . TRBJ1-1 15
CASSLLSEWSSYNEQFF TGTGCCAGCAGCTTATTGTCGGAATGGAGCTCCTACAATGAGCAGTTCTTC TRBV11-2 few . TRBJ2-1 17
CASRSGQGSYNEQFF TGTGCCAGCAGGTCAGGGCAGGGGTCCTACAATGAGCAGTTCTTC TRBV6-5 . . TRBJ2-1 15
CASSRDRKNGYTF TGTGCCAGCAGTCGGGACAGAAAAAATGGCTACACCTTC TRBV6-1 . TRBD1 TRBJ1-2 13
CASSSPGQGILDEQFF TGCGCCAGCAGCTCGCCGGGACAGGGGATTTTGGATGAGCAGTTCTTC TRBV5-1 . TRBD1 TRBJ2-1 16
CASSDSFGGRGRTGELFF TGTGCCAGCAGTGACTCGTTCGGGGGACGAGGGAGGACCGGGGAGCTGTTTTTT TRBV6-4 . . TRBJ2-2 18
CSSSPSVRQGWSGEQYF TGTTCCAGCAGCCCATCAGTGAGGCAGGGATGGAGTGGAGAGCAGTACTTC TRBV7-9 . . TRBJ2-7 17
CASSLAGRVAGTDTQYF TGTGCCAGCAGCTTGGCTGGGCGGGTAGCGGGAACAGATACGCAGTATTTT TRBV5-6 . TRBD2 TRBJ2-3 17
CASREQTNTEAFF TGTGCCAGCAGGGAACAGACGAACACTGAAGCTTTCTTT TRBV7-2 . . TRBJ1-1 13
CASSLGHGGTYEQYF TGCGCCAGCAGCTTAGGGCACGGGGGGACCTACGAGCAGTACTTC TRBV5-1 few TRBD2 TRBJ2-7 15
CASSLESGPGEQYF TGTGCCAGCAGCTTAGAATCAGGACCGGGAGAGCAGTACTTC TRBV7-8 . . TRBJ2-7 14
CASSQVLTGEEFF TGTGCCAGCAGCCAAGTTCTTACCGGAGAAGAGTTCTTC TRBV14 . . TRBJ2-1 13
CASSAYPGSSYEQYF TGTGCCAGCAGCGCCTATCCGGGGAGCTCCTACGAGCAGTACTTC TRBV7-9 . . TRBJ2-7 15
CASKAGTGGTGELFF TGCGCCAGTAAGGCCGGGACAGGGGGCACCGGGGAGCTGTTTTTT TRBV5-1 . TRBD1 TRBJ2-2 15
CASSVGQGMTEAFF TGTGCCAGCAGCGTGGGACAGGGAATGACTGAAGCTTTCTTT TRBV9 once TRBD1 TRBJ1-1 14
CASSPRQGRVNEQFF TGTGCCAGCTCACCACGGCAGGGGAGGGTCAATGAGCAGTTCTTC TRBV18 . . TRBJ2-1 15
CASSIRGGSNTGELFF TGTGCCAGTAGTATTAGAGGGGGCTCGAACACCGGGGAGCTGTTTTTT TRBV19 . TRBD1 TRBJ2-2 16